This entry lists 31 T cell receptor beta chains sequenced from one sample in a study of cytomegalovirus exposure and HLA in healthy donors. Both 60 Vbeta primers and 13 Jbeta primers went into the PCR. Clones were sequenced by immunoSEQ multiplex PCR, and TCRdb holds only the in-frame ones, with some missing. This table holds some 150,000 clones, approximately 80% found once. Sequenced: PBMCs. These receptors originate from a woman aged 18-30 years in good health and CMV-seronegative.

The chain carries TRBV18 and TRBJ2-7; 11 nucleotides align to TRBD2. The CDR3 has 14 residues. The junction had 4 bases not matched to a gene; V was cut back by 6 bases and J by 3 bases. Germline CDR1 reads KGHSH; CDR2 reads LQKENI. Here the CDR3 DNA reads TGTGCCAGCTCCCCCGGGACTAGCGGCTACGAGCAGTACTTC. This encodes CASSPGTSGYEQYF.

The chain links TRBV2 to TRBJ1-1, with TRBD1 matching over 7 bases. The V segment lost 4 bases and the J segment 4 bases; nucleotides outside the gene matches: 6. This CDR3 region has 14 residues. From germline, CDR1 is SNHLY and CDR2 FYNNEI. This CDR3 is CASSGSQGVTEAFF. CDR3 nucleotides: TGTGCCAGCAGTGGGAGTCAGGGGGTCACTGAAGCTTTCTTT.

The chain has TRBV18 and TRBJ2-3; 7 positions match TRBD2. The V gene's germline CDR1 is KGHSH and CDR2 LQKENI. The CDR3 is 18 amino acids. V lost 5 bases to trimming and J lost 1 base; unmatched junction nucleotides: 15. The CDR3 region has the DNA TGTGCCAGCTCATCCCAGCGTTCGGGCGGGGGACGCACAGATACGCAGTATTTT. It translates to CASSSQRSGGGRTDTQYF.

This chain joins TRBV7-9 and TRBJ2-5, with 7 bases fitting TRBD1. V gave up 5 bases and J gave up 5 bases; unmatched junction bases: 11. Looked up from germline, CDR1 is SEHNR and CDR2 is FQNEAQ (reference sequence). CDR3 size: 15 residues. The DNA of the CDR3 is TGTGCCAGCAGCGTCCGGGGTCGGGACAGCGAGACCCAGTACTTC. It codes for CASSVRGRDSETQYF.

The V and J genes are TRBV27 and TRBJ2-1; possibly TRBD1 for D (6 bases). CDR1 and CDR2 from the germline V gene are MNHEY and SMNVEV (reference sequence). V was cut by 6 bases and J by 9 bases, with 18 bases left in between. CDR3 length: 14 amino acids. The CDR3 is CASSFMGAGVEQFF. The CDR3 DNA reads TGTGCCAGCAGCTTTATGGGGGCCGGAGTTGAGCAGTTCTTC.

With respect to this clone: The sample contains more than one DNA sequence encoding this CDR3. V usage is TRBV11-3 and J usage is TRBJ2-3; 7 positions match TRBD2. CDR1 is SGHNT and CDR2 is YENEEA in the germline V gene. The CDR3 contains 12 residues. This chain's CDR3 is CASRGGTDTQYF. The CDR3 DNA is TGTGCTTCCCGGGGGGGCACAGATACGCAGTATTTT.

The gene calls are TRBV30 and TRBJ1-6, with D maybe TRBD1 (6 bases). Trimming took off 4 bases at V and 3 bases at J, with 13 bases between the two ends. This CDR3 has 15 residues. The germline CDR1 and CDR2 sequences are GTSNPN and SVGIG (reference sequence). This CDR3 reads CAWNAGEGYNSPLHF. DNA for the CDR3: TGTGCCTGGAATGCAGGGGAAGGCTATAATTCACCCCTCCACTTT.

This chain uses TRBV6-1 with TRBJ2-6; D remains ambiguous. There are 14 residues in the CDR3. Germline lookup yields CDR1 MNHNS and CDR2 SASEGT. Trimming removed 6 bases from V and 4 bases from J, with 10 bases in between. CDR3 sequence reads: CASSKSRGANVLTF. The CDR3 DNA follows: TGTGCCAGCAGCAAGTCTAGGGGGGCCAACGTCCTGACTTTC.

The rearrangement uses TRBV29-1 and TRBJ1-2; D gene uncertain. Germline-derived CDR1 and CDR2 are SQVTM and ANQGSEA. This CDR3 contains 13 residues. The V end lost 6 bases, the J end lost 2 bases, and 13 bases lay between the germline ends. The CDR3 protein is CSVDPIGNYGYTF. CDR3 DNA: TGCAGCGTCGACCCAATCGGGAACTATGGCTACACCTTC.

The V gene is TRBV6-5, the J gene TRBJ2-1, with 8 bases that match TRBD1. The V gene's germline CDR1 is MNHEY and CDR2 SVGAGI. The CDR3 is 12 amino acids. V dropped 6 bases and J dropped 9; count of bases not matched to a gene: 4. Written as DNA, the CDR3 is TGTGCCAGCAGCGCAGGGGGCACTGAGCAGTTCTTC. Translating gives CASSAGGTEQFF.

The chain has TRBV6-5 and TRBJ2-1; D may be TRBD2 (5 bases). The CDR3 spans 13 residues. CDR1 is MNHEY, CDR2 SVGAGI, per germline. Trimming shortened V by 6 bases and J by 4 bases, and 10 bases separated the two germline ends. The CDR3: CASRESGYNEQFF. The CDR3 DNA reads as TGTGCCAGCAGGGAATCGGGGTACAATGAGCAGTTCTTC.

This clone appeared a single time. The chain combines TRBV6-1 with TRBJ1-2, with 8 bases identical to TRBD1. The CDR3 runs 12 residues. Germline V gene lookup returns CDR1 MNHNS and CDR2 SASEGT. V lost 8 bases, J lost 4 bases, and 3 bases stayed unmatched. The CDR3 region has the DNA TGTGCCAGCTTACAGGGGGTCTATGGCTACACCTTC. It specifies CASLQGVYGYTF.

This CDR3 reads CASSQDRRGEQYF. The CDR3 nucleotides are TGTGCCAGCAGCCAAGATCGGAGGGGCGAGCAGTACTTC. V gene TRBV14 combines with J gene TRBJ2-7, with D perhaps matching TRBD2 (6 bases). Trimming cost V 0 bases and J 6 bases, with 9 bases left between them. CDR1 is SGHDN, CDR2 FVKESK, per germline. The CDR3 is made up of 13 amino acids.

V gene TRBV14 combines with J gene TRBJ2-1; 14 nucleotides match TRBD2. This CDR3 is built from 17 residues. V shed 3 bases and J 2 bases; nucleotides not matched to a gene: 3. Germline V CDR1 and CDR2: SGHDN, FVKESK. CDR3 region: CASSQRLAGGPYNEQFF. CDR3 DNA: TGTGCCAGCAGCCAGAGACTAGCGGGGGGGCCCTACAATGAGCAGTTCTTC.

The CDR3 DNA reads TGTGCCAGCAGCCACAGGGGGCGCTTGGGCACAGATACGCAGTATTTT. It is translated as CASSHRGRLGTDTQYF. V and J are TRBV9 and TRBJ2-3; 9 bases are shared with TRBD1. The V gene's germline CDR1 is SGDLS and CDR2 YYNGEE. Germline trimming cut 4 bases from V and 1 base from J; bases unmatched to any gene: 7. CDR3 length equals 16 residues.

The CDR3 here is CASALTGVDTEAFF. CDR3 coding DNA: TGTGCTAGTGCCCTGACAGGGGTGGACACTGAAGCTTTCTTT. V gene TRBV12-5 combines with J gene TRBJ1-1, with TRBD1 matching over 8 bases. Per the germline V gene, CDR1 is LGHNT and CDR2 is FRNRAP. The CDR3 loop spans 14 amino acids. J was trimmed by 3 bases and V by 7 bases; bases with no gene match: 7.

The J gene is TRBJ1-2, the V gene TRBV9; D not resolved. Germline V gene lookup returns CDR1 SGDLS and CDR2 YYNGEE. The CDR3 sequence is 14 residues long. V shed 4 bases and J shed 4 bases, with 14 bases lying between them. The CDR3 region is CASSPEEGRYGYTF. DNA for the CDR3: TGTGCCAGCAGCCCAGAGGAAGGTCGCTATGGCTACACCTTC.

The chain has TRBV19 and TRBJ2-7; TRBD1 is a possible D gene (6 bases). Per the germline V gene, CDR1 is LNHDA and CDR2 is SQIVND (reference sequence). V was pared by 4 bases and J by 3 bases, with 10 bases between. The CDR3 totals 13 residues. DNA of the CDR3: TGTGCCAGTAGTAAGGGACACCTCTACGAGCAGTACTTC. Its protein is CASSKGHLYEQYF.

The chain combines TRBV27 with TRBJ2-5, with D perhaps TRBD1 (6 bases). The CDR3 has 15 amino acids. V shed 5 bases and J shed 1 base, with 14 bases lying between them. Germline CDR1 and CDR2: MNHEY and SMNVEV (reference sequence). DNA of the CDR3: TGTGCCAGCAGTGCCCAGACAGGACCCCAAGAGACCCAGTACTTC. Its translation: CASSAQTGPQETQYF.

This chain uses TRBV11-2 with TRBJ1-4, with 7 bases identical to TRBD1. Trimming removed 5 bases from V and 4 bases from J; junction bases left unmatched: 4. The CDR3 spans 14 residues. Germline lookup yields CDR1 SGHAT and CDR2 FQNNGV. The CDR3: CASSRGQLNEKLFF. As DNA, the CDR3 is TGTGCCAGCAGCCGGGGACAGCTTAATGAAAAACTGTTTTTT.

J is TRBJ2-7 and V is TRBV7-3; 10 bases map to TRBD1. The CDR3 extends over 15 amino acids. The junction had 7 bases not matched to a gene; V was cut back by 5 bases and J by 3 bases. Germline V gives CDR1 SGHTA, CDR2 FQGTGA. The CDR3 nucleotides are TGTGCCAGCAGCCCCGACAGGGGGCTTCGCTACGAGCAGTACTTC. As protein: CASSPDRGLRYEQYF.

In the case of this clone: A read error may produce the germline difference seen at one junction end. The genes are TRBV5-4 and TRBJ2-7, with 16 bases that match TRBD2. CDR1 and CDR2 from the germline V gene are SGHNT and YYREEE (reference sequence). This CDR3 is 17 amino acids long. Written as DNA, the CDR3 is TGTGCCAGCAGCCCGGGACTAGCGGGGGGGCTATCCTGCGAGCAGTACTTC. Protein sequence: CASSPGLAGGLSCEQYF.

CDR3 coding DNA: TGTGCCAGCAGGCAAAAGGGGGCTAATCAGCCCCAGCATTTT. It translates to CASRQKGANQPQHF. The rearrangement uses TRBV6-5 and TRBJ1-5, with 7 bases fitting TRBD1. Germline V gene lookup returns CDR1 MNHEY and CDR2 SVGAGI. J lost 4 bases, V lost 6 bases, and 6 bases had no gene match. The CDR3 totals 14 residues.

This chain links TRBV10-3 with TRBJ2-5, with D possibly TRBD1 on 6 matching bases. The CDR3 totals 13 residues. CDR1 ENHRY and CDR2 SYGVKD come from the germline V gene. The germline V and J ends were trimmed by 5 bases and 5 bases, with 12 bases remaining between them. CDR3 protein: CAISYGGGETQYF. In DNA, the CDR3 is TGTGCCATCAGTTATGGGGGCGGGGAGACCCAGTACTTC.

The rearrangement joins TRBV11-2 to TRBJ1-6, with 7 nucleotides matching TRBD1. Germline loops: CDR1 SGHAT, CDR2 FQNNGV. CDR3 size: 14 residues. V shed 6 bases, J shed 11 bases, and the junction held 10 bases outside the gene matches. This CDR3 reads CASSPDRIRPPLHF. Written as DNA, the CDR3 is TGTGCCAGCAGTCCGGACAGGATCCGGCCACCCCTCCACTTT.

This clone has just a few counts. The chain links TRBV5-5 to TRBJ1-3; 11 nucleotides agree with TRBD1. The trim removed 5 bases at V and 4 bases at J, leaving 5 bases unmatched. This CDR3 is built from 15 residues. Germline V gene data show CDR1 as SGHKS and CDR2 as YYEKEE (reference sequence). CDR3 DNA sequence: TGTGCCAGCAGGTGGACAGGGGGCTTCGGAAACACCATATATTTT. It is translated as CASRWTGGFGNTIYF.

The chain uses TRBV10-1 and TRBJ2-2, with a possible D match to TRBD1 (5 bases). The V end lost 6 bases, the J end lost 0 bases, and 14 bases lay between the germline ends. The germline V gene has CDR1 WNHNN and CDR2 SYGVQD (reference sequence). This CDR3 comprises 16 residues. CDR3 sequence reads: CASSFTTAPNTGELFF. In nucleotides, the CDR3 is TGCGCCAGCAGCTTCACGACAGCTCCGAACACCGGGGAGCTGTTTTTT.

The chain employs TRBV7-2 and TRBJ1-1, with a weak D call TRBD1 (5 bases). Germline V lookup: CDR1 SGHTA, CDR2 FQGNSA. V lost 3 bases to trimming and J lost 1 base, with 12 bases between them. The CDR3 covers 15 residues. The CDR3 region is CASSFGGTKNTEAFF. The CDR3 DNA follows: TGTGCCAGCAGCTTCGGGGGGACTAAGAACACTGAAGCTTTCTTT.

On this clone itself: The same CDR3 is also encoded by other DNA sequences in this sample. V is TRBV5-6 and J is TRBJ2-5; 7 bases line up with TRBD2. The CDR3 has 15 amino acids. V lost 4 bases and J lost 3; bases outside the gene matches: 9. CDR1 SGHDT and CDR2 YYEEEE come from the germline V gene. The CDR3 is CASSTAGDNKETQYF. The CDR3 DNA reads TGTGCCAGCAGCACCGCGGGGGATAATAAAGAGACCCAGTACTTC.

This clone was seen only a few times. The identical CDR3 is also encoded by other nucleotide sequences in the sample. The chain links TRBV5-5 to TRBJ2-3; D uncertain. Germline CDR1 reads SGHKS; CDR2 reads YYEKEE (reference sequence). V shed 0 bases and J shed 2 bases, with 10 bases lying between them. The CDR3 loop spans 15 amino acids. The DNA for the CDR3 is TGTGCCAGCAGCTTGGATGTACAGCTCACAGATACGCAGTATTTT. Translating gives CASSLDVQLTDTQYF. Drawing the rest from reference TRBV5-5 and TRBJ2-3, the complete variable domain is DAGVTQSPTHLIKTRGQQVTLRCSPISGHKSVSWYQQVLGQGPQFIFQYYEKEERGRGNFPDRFSARQFPNYSSELNVNALLLGDSALYLCASSLDVQLTDTQYFGPGTRLTVL.

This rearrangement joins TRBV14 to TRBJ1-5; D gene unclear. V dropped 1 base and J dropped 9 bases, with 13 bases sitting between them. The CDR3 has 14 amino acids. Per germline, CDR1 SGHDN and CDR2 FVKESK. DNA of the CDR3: TGTGCCAGCAGCCAAGCGGGGAGCGCAGGGCCCCAGCATTTT. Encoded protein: CASSQAGSAGPQHF.